The following is a T cell receptor beta chain sequence with its context. This entry comes from a study of blood T cells in healthy people across ages. This CDR3 region has 15 residues. Germline assignment: CDR1 SGHTA and CDR2 FQGNSA. V shed 5 bases and J shed 4 bases, with 15 bases lying between them. A second PCR, run for about 6 to 12 cycles, used a sample-barcoded 5' primer plus a J-beta primer mix. TCRdb passed the 5' RACE reads through MiXCR, listing each CDR3 protein once. The table has around 1,000,000 distinct CDR3 sequences, almost 25% seen once. These data also featured in a second study, about T cells of mothers and their children. As reported in that work: No T cell clones of persistent microchimeric origin were detected.

Sequenced material: blood. The chain is built from TRBV7-2 and TRBJ1-3; D ambiguous. This sequence originates from a girl aged 2 to 10 in good health. CDR3: CASSPGPSSGNTIYF. The CDR3 DNA sequence: TGTGCCAGCAGCCCCGGGCCTTCGAGCGGAAACACCATATATTTT.